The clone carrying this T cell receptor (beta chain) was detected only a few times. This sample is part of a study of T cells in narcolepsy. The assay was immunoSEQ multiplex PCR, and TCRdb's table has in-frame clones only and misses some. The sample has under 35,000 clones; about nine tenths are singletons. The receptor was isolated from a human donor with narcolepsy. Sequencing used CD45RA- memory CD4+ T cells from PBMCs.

The chain's CDR3 is CASSQEIVAHTQYF. The CDR3 coding sequence is TGTGCCAGCAGCCAAGAGATAGTCGCGCATACGCAGTATTTT. The gene calls are TRBV4-2 and TRBJ2-3; D is unclear. Germline V lookup: CDR1 LGHNA, CDR2 YNFKEQ. Trimming shortened V by 0 bases and J by 7 bases, and 11 bases separated the two germline ends. The CDR3 has 14 residues.